These 24 T cell receptor gamma chains were all obtained from the same sample, sequenced in a study of gamma delta lymphoproliferative disorders and STAT genes. Sequencing used genomic DNA taken from PBMCs of patients and controls. TCRdb re-called clones from the multiplex PCR reads via CATT. Counted here are around 5,000 gamma-chain clones, about 7.7% occurring once; the ten biggest clones make up around 2.7%. The source material was blood. These receptors originate from a human donor in good health.

The table lists this clone with a few counts. The chain recombines TRGV3 with TRGJ1 or TRGJ2. In the absence of a J gene in TCRdb, the DNA was matched to germline to assign it here. This CDR3 is built from 14 residues. The V gene's germline CDR1 is VTNTFY and CDR2 YDVSTARD (reference sequence). Germline trimming cut 3 bases from V and 5 bases from J; bases unmatched to any gene: 10. CDR3: CATWDQDFDYKKLF. CDR3 nucleotide sequence: TGTGCCACCTGGGACCAGGATTTCGATTATAAGAAACTCTTT.

By frequency in the sample, this clone is medium-sized. The chain is built from TRGV3 and TRGJ1 or TRGJ2. The J gene comes from matching the DNA to germline here; TCRdb lacks it. Germline CDR1 VTNTFY, CDR2 YDVSTARD (reference sequence). The ends lost 0 bases at V and 2 bases at J; junction bases unmatched: 7. This CDR3 comprises 15 residues. In DNA, the CDR3 is TGTGCCACCTGGGACAGGCCTGGAGATTATTATAAGAAACTCTTT. Translating it yields CATWDRPGDYYKKLF.

By share, this clone ranks as medium-sized (0.01 to 0.1%). It is unclear where the CDR3 begins or ends on the DNA, so no DNA is shown, and the CDR3 is as TCRdb lists it. No J gene call was made, and the V gene is TRGV11. TRGV11 is an ORF, with its function uncertain. Ends included, the CDR3 has 17 residues. CDR3 protein: CTTVPAGLGSNYYKKLF.

This clone came up many times. V gene TRGV3 combines with J gene TRGJ1 or TRGJ2. The J gene, left out of TCRdb, was set here by checking the DNA against germline. The germline gives CDR1 VTNTFY, CDR2 YDVSTARD (reference sequence). The V and J ends lost 3 bases and 11 bases, in that order; junction bases with no gene match: 7. The CDR3 has 11 amino acids. CDR3 region: CATWDEVEKLF. Written as DNA, the CDR3 is TGTGCCACCTGGGACGAGGTCGAGAAACTCTTT.

By share, this clone counts as medium-sized. This chain links TRGV4 with TRGJ1 or TRGJ2. The J gene comes from matching the DNA to germline here; TCRdb lacks it. CDR1 and CDR2 (germline): EGSTGY, YDSYTSSV. Trimming cost V 1 base and J 0 bases; bases outside gene matches: 6. CDR3 length equals 15 residues. CDR3 coding DNA: TGTGCCACCTGGGATGGAAGAGCGAATTATTATAAGAAACTCTTT. Protein: CATWDGRANYYKKLF.

The chain has TRGV3 and TRGJ1 or TRGJ2. TCRdb carries no J gene annotation; the J gene was assigned here by matching the DNA with germline. CDR3 size: 10 residues. Trimming at V came to 10 bases and at J to 3 bases, leaving 3 bases not matched to a gene. Germline CDR1 and CDR2: VTNTFY and YDVSTARD (reference sequence). The CDR3 DNA reads as TGTGCCACTACTTATTATAAGAAACTCTTT. Encoded protein: CATTYYKKLF.

This clone is labeled medium-sized (0.01 to 0.1%). The gene calls are TRGV2 and TRGJ1 or TRGJ2. Here the J gene came from matching the DNA to germline, since TCRdb omits it. Germline trimming cut 1 base from V and 9 bases from J; bases unmatched to any gene: 9. The CDR3 has 13 amino acids. Per the germline V gene, CDR1 is EGSNGY and CDR2 is YDSYNSKV. The CDR3 here is CATWDGKGFKKLF. The CDR3 region has the DNA TGTGCCACCTGGGACGGTAAAGGGTTTAAGAAACTCTTT.

By share, this clone ranks as medium-sized. The chain carries TRGV8 and TRGJ1 or TRGJ2. The J gene is not listed in TCRdb, so it was assigned here from a DNA match to germline. There are 14 residues in the CDR3. The trim removed 2 bases at V and 8 bases at J, leaving 12 bases unmatched. Germline V lookup: CDR1 VENAVY, CDR2 YDSYNSRV. The CDR3 protein is CATWDMPGEDKKLF. The CDR3 DNA reads as TGTGCCACCTGGGATATGCCAGGAGAGGATAAGAAACTCTTT.

This clone is medium-sized (0.01 to 0.1%). The genes are TRGV10 and TRGJ1 or TRGJ2. TCRdb records no J gene; here it was assigned by comparing the DNA to germline. TRGV10 is given ORF status, its function remaining uncertain. The CDR3 is 14 residues long. The V and J ends lost 8 bases and 12 bases, in that order; junction bases with no gene match: 20. This CDR3 is CAAWDCFFCGGKLF. DNA for the CDR3: TGTGCTGCGTGGGATTGCTTTTTCTGCGGGGGGAAACTCTTT.

In this sample, this clone is medium-sized. J is TRGJ1 or TRGJ2 and V is TRGV3. As TCRdb names no J gene, one was assigned here on the basis of a DNA match to germline. Germline CDR1 and CDR2: VTNTFY and YDVSTARD (reference sequence). With 0 bases clipped from V and 2 bases from J, the junction kept 4 bases outside the gene matches. The CDR3 spans 14 residues. This chain's CDR3 is CATWDRQYYYKKLF. CDR3 in DNA: TGTGCCACCTGGGACAGGCAATATTATTATAAGAAACTCTTT.

By its share, this clone is medium-sized. This chain joins TRGV10 and TRGJ1 or TRGJ2. No J gene was available from TCRdb, and it was assigned here by a germline match of the DNA. TRGV10 is marked as an open reading frame, function uncertain. This CDR3 spans 11 amino acids. With 11 bases clipped from V and 2 bases from J, the junction kept 4 bases outside the gene matches. CDR3 coding DNA: TGTGCTGCGCTCCATTATTATAAGAAACTCTTT. Translating it yields CAALHYYKKLF.

This clone appeared once. The V call is TRGV5P, the J call TRGJ1 or TRGJ2. The J gene is absent in TCRdb and was assigned here via DNA matching to germline. TRGV5P is annotated as a pseudogene. The CDR3 spans 13 residues. CDR3 protein: CAPGTKRYYKKLF. The CDR3 DNA sequence: TGTGCACCTGGAACCAAAAGGTATTATAAGAAACTCTTT.

This clone is medium-sized (0.01 to 0.1%) within its sample. The chain is built from TRGV4 and TRGJ1 or TRGJ2. TCRdb carries no J gene annotation; the J gene was assigned here by matching the DNA with germline. The CDR3 is 13 amino acids. Germline CDR1 is EGSTGY and CDR2 is YDSYTSSV. V lost 0 bases to trimming and J lost 6 bases; unmatched junction nucleotides: 5. In DNA, the CDR3 is TGTGCCACCTGGGATGGGCCGTTTTATAAGAAACTCTTT. Its protein is CATWDGPFYKKLF.

This clone is labeled medium-sized. The V and J genes are TRGV2 and TRGJP2. TCRdb gives no J gene; it was assigned here by matching the DNA to germline. Germline values: CDR1 EGSNGY, CDR2 YDSYNSKV. The V and J ends lost 3 bases and 3 bases, in that order; junction bases with no gene match: 10. The CDR3 is 16 residues long. The CDR3 coding sequence is TGTGCCACCTGGGACCCATCGGATGGTAGTGATTGGATCAAGACGTTT. This encodes CATWDPSDGSDWIKTF.

Judged by abundance, this clone is medium-sized (0.01 to 0.1%). This sequence joins TRGV2 and TRGJ1 or TRGJ2. Because TCRdb records no J gene, it was assigned here through a match of the DNA to germline. CDR3 length equals 12 residues. The junction had 5 bases not matched to a gene; V was cut back by 0 bases and J by 9 bases. CDR1 and CDR2 from the germline V gene are EGSNGY and YDSYNSKV. CDR3 nucleotides: TGTGCCACCTGGGACGGGCCGATTAAGAAACTCTTT. Translation gives CATWDGPIKKLF.

The J gene is TRGJ1 or TRGJ2, the V gene TRGV2. In the absence of a J gene in TCRdb, the DNA was matched to germline to assign it here. The CDR3 consists of 19 residues. V lost 0 bases, J lost 4 bases, and 21 bases stayed unmatched. CDR1 and CDR2 from the germline V gene are EGSNGY and YDSYNSKV. CDR3 amino acids: CATWDGLRIEDRGYYKKLF. CDR3 DNA: TGTGCCACCTGGGACGGGCTTCGAATTGAAGACCGAGGGTATTATAAGAAACTCTTT.

This clone is medium-sized (0.01 to 0.1%). The V gene call is TRGV2, and the J gene call is absent. The germline V gene encodes CDR1 EGSNGY and CDR2 YDSYNSKV. The CDR3 is made up of 10 amino acids. This chain's CDR3 is CATWAEPVVF. In nucleotides, the CDR3 is TGTGCCACCTGGGCGGAACCGGTGGTCTTT.

This clone is categorized as large. The chain has TRGV10 and TRGJP2. TCRdb supplies no J gene; here it was assigned by aligning the nucleotide sequence to germline. TRGV10 carries the ORF label, with uncertain function. The CDR3 totals 14 residues. Losses at the gene ends were 8 bases for V and 3 bases for J; bases not matched to a gene: 7. The CDR3 loop reads CAAWDLGSDWIKTF. The CDR3 bases are TGTGCTGCGTGGGATTTAGGTAGTGATTGGATCAAGACGTTT.

This clone was counted ten times or more. The J gene is TRGJ1 or TRGJ2, the V gene TRGV9. The J gene, absent from TCRdb, was called here by matching the DNA to germline. The CDR3 is 16 residues long. Unmatched junction bases numbered 12, after V lost 0 bases and J lost 4 bases. Per germline, CDR1 GITISATS and CDR2 ISYDGTV (reference sequence). The CDR3 nucleotides read TGTGCCTTGTGGGAGGTGCAAGTGCCCGAGTATTATAAGAAACTCTTT. Its protein product is CALWEVQVPEYYKKLF.

With regard to this clone: The limits of the CDR3 on the DNA are not certain, so only TCRdb's listed CDR3 is given. The V gene call reads TRGV10; no J gene was called. TRGV10 belongs to the ORF category, with a function that is uncertain. The CDR3 is 25 amino acids in total, end residues counted. The CDR3: CAAWDYKGGTVGIIIRNSLAVEQHF.

V and J are TRGV2 and TRGJ1 or TRGJ2. The J gene was not available in TCRdb and was assigned here by matching the DNA to germline segments. With V trimmed by 0 bases and J by 2 bases, 7 bases remained unmatched. Germline assignment: CDR1 EGSNGY and CDR2 YDSYNSKV. This CDR3 has 15 residues. The CDR3 nucleotides are TGTGCCACCTGGGACGGGCTGGCGGATTATTATAAGAAACTCTTT. This gives the protein CATWDGLADYYKKLF.

This clone was counted between two and nine times. The protein recorded in TCRdb matches a much larger clone and deviates from this DNA's translation at residue 5, suggesting a read error; the protein here is obtained by translating the DNA. This chain uses TRGV9 with TRGJ1 or TRGJ2. The J gene was not available in TCRdb and was assigned here by matching the DNA to germline segments. The CDR3 contains 14 residues. Germline V gene sequence: CDR1 GITISATS, CDR2 ISYDGTV (reference sequence). The DNA for the CDR3 is TGTGCCTTGTGGGGGGTGCAGGATTATTATAAGAAACTCTTT. Its protein product is CALWGVQDYYKKLF.

Sample share makes this clone medium-sized. This CDR3 is CATFVPKKLF. In DNA, the CDR3 is TGTGCCACCTTTGTCCCAAAGAAACTCTTT. The V and J genes are TRGV8 and TRGJ1 or TRGJ2. No J gene is reported in TCRdb; it was inferred here by comparing the DNA with germline. Germline V lookup: CDR1 VENAVY, CDR2 YDSYNSRV. Trimming removed 8 bases from V and 10 bases from J; junction bases left unmatched: 8. CDR3 length equals 10 residues.

This clone was observed many times. The chain combines TRGV9 with TRGJ1 or TRGJ2. The J gene, missing from TCRdb, was assigned here through DNA to germline matching. This CDR3 has 13 amino acids. The J segment lost 9 bases and the V segment lost 3 bases, leaving 11 bases of the junction unmatched. CDR1 and CDR2 from the germline V gene are GITISATS and ISYDGTV (reference sequence). The CDR3 loop is CALWEPKAGKKLF. The CDR3 DNA reads as TGTGCCTTGTGGGAGCCCAAGGCGGGTAAGAAACTCTTT.